The clone carrying this T cell receptor (beta chain) was observed a handful of times. What it binds is not known. This sample was included in a study of response to subunit inactivated influenza vaccine. Regarding the study as a whole: Each seasonal flu vaccination may recruit only limited new T cells, authors suggested.

Via MiXCR, TCRdb re-called the RT-PCR reads, giving one row per CDR3 protein. The data hold roughly 710,000 distinct CDR3 sequences, with 12% to 15% observed a single time. This specimen was PBMCs from blood, taken approximately 15 days before vaccination. The clonotype originates from a man between 50 and 59 years old who received an inactivated influenza vaccine.

CDR3 in DNA: TGTGCCAGCAGTTGGACTAGCGGGGAGGAGACCCAGTACTTC. This gives the protein CASSWTSGEETQYF. V usage is TRBV12-3 or TRBV12-4 and J usage is TRBJ2-5, with 12 bases matching TRBD2. The V gene end was trimmed by 4 bases and the J gene end by 5 bases; junction bases not matched to a gene: 2. The CDR3 spans 14 residues.